Listed below are T cell receptor beta chains from one sample, sequenced in a study of siplizumab effects on memory and regulatory T cells. TCRdb keeps only in-frame clones here, not all; method: immunoSEQ multiplex PCR. The sample lists some 100,000 clones; roughly 96% were seen once. Sequencing was done on a sample of naive CD4+ T cells sorted from blood. These receptors were obtained from a human donor in good health. CDR3s include the opening cysteine and the closing phenylalanine or tryptophan. The D gene is left open where the match is weak. Rows give clone size only sometimes, using once, few, many, or a class for an expanded clone.

D gene: TRBD1; J gene: TRBJ2-7; clone size: once; V gene: TRBV19; CDR3 DNA: TGTGCCAGTAGTTCTACCGGGACAGTATACGAGCAGTACTTC; CDR3 protein: CASSSTGTVYEQYF
D gene: -; J gene: TRBJ1-3; clone size: -; V gene: TRBV5-1; CDR3 DNA: TGCGCCACCGGACATACGCCGGGAAACACCATATATTTT; CDR3 protein: CATGHTPGNTIYF
D gene: TRBD1; J gene: TRBJ1-2; clone size: -; V gene: TRBV19; CDR3 DNA: TGTGCCAGTAGTTCGCCGGGACAGGCAAATGGCTACACCTTC; CDR3 protein: CASSSPGQANGYTF
D gene: -; J gene: TRBJ1-3; clone size: once; V gene: TRBV4-1; CDR3 DNA: TGCGCCAGCAGCCAAGGGGCAGGGGTATATGGAAACACCATATATTTT; CDR3 protein: CASSQGAGVYGNTIYF
D gene: TRBD2; J gene: TRBJ2-1; clone size: -; V gene: TRBV7-9; CDR3 DNA: TGTGCCAGCAGCCACCGACGTTGGGGAGCGGGGGTGGATGAGCAGTTCTTC; CDR3 protein: CASSHRRWGAGVDEQFF
D gene: -; J gene: TRBJ2-1; clone size: -; V gene: TRBV9; CDR3 DNA: TGTGCCAGCAGCGCCGCCGAGGGGCCCTACAATGAGCAGTTCTTC; CDR3 protein: CASSAAEGPYNEQFF
D gene: TRBD1; J gene: TRBJ1-5; clone size: -; V gene: TRBV5-1; CDR3 DNA: TGCGCCAGCAGCCCCGACAGGGTCGGACAGCCCCAGCATTTT; CDR3 protein: CASSPDRVGQPQHF
D gene: TRBD2; J gene: TRBJ2-1; clone size: -; V gene: TRBV18; CDR3 DNA: TGTGCCAGCTCCCAGGGACTAGCGGGGGCAGGTGGTGAGCAGTTCTTC; CDR3 protein: CASSQGLAGAGGEQFF
D gene: -; J gene: TRBJ2-1; clone size: -; V gene: TRBV6-1; CDR3 DNA: TGTGCCAGCAGTCCCCAGGGAGCGCCGGGAAATGAGCAGTTCTTC; CDR3 protein: CASSPQGAPGNEQFF
D gene: -; J gene: TRBJ2-3; clone size: -; V gene: TRBV27; CDR3 DNA: TGTGCCAGCAGAGAGAGGTCCGTAGCGGTTAAGAGCACAGATACGCAGTATTTT; CDR3 protein: CASRERSVAVKSTDTQYF
D gene: TRBD1; J gene: TRBJ1-2; clone size: -; V gene: TRBV6-6; CDR3 DNA: TGTGCCAGCAGTTCCCCCGGGACAGGTGGGAGGGGCTACACCTTC; CDR3 protein: CASSSPGTGGRGYTF
D gene: TRBD1; J gene: TRBJ1-4; clone size: -; V gene: TRBV19; CDR3 DNA: TGTGCCAGTAGTATCAACCTCCAGGGACAGGGGACAACTAATGAAAAACTGTTTTTT; CDR3 protein: CASSINLQGQGTTNEKLFF
D gene: -; J gene: TRBJ1-5; clone size: -; V gene: TRBV19; CDR3 DNA: TGTGCCAGTAGTATAAGGCAGCAGCCCCAGCATTTT; CDR3 protein: CASSIRQQPQHF
D gene: -; J gene: TRBJ1-1; clone size: -; V gene: TRBV5-4; CDR3 DNA: TGTGCCAGCAGCTTAGAAACCGGGACGGGCAAAGCTTTCTTT; CDR3 protein: CASSLETGTGKAFF
D gene: -; J gene: TRBJ1-1; clone size: -; V gene: TRBV5-1; CDR3 DNA: TGCGCCAGCAGCTTGGAGGGCCTGGAGAACACTGAAGCTTTCTTT; CDR3 protein: CASSLEGLENTEAFF
D gene: -; J gene: TRBJ1-6; clone size: once; V gene: TRBV4-1; CDR3 DNA: TGCGCCAGCGGCCGCTTCTCCTATAATTCACCCCTCCACTTT; CDR3 protein: CASGRFSYNSPLHF
D gene: TRBD2; J gene: TRBJ2-3; clone size: -; V gene: TRBV7-7; CDR3 DNA: TGTGCCAGCAGCTACTTAGCGGGGGTGACAGATACGCAGTATTTT; CDR3 protein: CASSYLAGVTDTQYF
D gene: -; J gene: TRBJ2-1; clone size: -; V gene: TRBV19; CDR3 DNA: TGTGCCAGTAACGCCGGGACGACCTACAATGAGCAGTTCTTC; CDR3 protein: CASNAGTTYNEQFF
D gene: -; J gene: TRBJ1-6; clone size: -; V gene: TRBV7-3; CDR3 DNA: TGTGCCAGCAGCTTAGCAAGGGATTCACCCCTCCACTTT; CDR3 protein: CASSLARDSPLHF
D gene: -; J gene: TRBJ1-2; clone size: -; V gene: TRBV6-6; CDR3 DNA: TGTGCCAGCAGTTACGGATACGGTGGGGACTATGGCTACACCTTC; CDR3 protein: CASSYGYGGDYGYTF
D gene: TRBD1; J gene: TRBJ1-2; clone size: -; V gene: TRBV15; CDR3 DNA: TGTGCCACAACCGGACAGGGCGGGTATGGCTACACCTTC; CDR3 protein: CATTGQGGYGYTF
D gene: -; J gene: TRBJ1-1; clone size: once; V gene: TRBV9; CDR3 DNA: TGTGCCAGCAGCGTAGGAGGGATGACTGAAGCTTTCTTT; CDR3 protein: CASSVGGMTEAFF
D gene: -; J gene: TRBJ1-6; clone size: -; V gene: TRBV7-6; CDR3 DNA: TGTGCCAGCAGCTTAGTCGATGTTAATTCACCCCTCCACTTT; CDR3 protein: CASSLVDVNSPLHF
D gene: TRBD2; J gene: TRBJ2-3; clone size: -; V gene: TRBV11-2; CDR3 DNA: TGTGCCAGCAGCTTGGAGCTAGCGGGGGGCCGCACAGATACGCAGTATTTT; CDR3 protein: CASSLELAGGRTDTQYF